This is a list of T cell receptor beta chains from one sample in a study of radiotherapy plus CTLA-4 blockade in lung cancer. Measured with immunoSEQ multiplex PCR; TCRdb has only the in-frame clones, and not every one. The sample consists of some 100,000 clones, 75% to 80% of them appearing once. Specimen: peripheral blood, collected from a patient treated with radiotherapy plus ipilimumab. These receptors were taken from a human donor with non-small cell lung cancer who had a partial response to radiotherapy plus ipilimumab. CDR3s include the opening cysteine and the closing phenylalanine or tryptophan. D genes are given only for firm matches. Some rows have no size entry. The others give once, few or many, or a class for an expanded clone.

j_call,clone_size,d_call,v_call,cdr3_length,cdr3_aa,cdr3_nt
TRBJ1-1,NA,NA,TRBV2,15,CASSEGQGIYTEAFF,TGTGCCAGCAGTGAGGGGCAGGGCATATACACTGAAGCTTTCTTT
TRBJ2-2,few,TRBD1,TRBV12-5,15,CASAADTGGTGELFF,TGTGCTAGTGCCGCGGACACAGGGGGCACCGGGGAGCTGTTTTTT
TRBJ2-1,NA,TRBD2,TRBV19,13,CARGLAEYNEQFF,TGTGCCAGGGGACTAGCGGAATACAATGAGCAGTTCTTC
TRBJ1-5,few,TRBD1,TRBV5-1,16,CASSPAGTGNNQPQHF,TGCGCCAGCAGCCCCGCCGGGACAGGGAATAATCAGCCCCAGCATTTT
TRBJ2-3,NA,TRBD1,TRBV19,18,CASSPRDRGRRLGDTQYF,TGTGCCAGTAGTCCCCGGGACAGGGGACGACGACTTGGAGATACGCAGTATTTT
TRBJ2-7,NA,TRBD2,TRBV11-2,18,CASSLPDRREGWAYEQYF,TGTGCCAGCAGCTTACCCGATCGACGGGAGGGGTGGGCCTACGAGCAGTACTTC
TRBJ2-1,few,TRBD2,TRBV5-4,14,CASTATSGYNEQFF,TGTGCCAGCACGGCGACTAGCGGCTACAATGAGCAGTTCTTC
TRBJ2-2,once,NA,TRBV5-4,17,CASSSPLTDSSTGELFF,TGTGCCAGCAGCTCGCCCCTGACGGACTCATCCACCGGGGAGCTGTTTTTT
TRBJ1-4,medium-sized,NA,TRBV7-9,15,CASSSTGGGAEKLFF,TGTGCCAGCAGCTCGACCGGAGGGGGGGCCGAAAAACTGTTTTTT
TRBJ1-2,NA,NA,TRBV7-9,16,CASSSSSTGKGGGYTF,TGTGCCAGCAGCTCCTCCTCTACAGGGAAAGGGGGTGGCTACACCTTC
TRBJ2-2,NA,TRBD2,TRBV15,19,CATSSRRGLAGGFAGELFF,TGTGCCACCAGCAGCCGAAGGGGGCTAGCGGGAGGGTTCGCCGGGGAGCTGTTTTTT
TRBJ2-1,once,TRBD2,TRBV27,14,CASSPAGLYHEQFF,TGTGCCAGCAGTCCGGCGGGACTATACCATGAGCAGTTCTTC
TRBJ2-3,NA,TRBD2,TRBV11-2,15,CASSRLAVPTDTQYF,TGTGCCAGCAGCCGCCTAGCGGTCCCCACAGATACGCAGTATTTT